The 23 T cell receptor beta chains given below trace back to one sample, sequenced in a study of cytomegalovirus exposure and HLA in healthy donors. A multiplex PCR was run with 60 Vbeta primers and 13 Jbeta primers. Profiled with immunoSEQ multiplex PCR; TCRdb holds only in-frame clones, not every one. This sample's table reports 60,000 to 75,000 clones. Sample: PBMCs. These receptors originate from a female donor in good health and CMV-seropositive.

V gene TRBV14 combines with J gene TRBJ1-1; perhaps TRBD1 as D (6 bases). This CDR3 has 13 residues. Germline CDR1 SGHDN, CDR2 FVKESK. V lost 6 bases and J 8 bases, leaving 16 bases between the germline ends. The CDR3 is CASSQLRDIEAFF. CDR3 sequence (DNA): TGTGCCAGCAGTCAACTCCGGGACATAGAAGCTTTCTTT. Full variable domain (remainder filled in from reference TRBV14 and TRBJ1-1): EAGVTQFPSHSVIEKGQTVTLRCDPISGHDNLYWYRRVMGKEIKFLLHFVKESKQDESGMPNNRFLAERTGGTYSTLKVQPAELEDSGVYFCASSQLRDIEAFFGQGTRLTVV.

The chain couples TRBV18 to TRBJ2-3; TRBD1 matches at 11 bases. The CDR3 length is 14 residues. Germline-derived CDR1 and CDR2 are KGHSH and LQKENI. V lost 4 bases, J lost 5 bases, and 2 bases stayed unmatched. DNA of the CDR3: TGTGCCAGCTCACGGGGACAGGGGGGAGATACGCAGTATTTT. This encodes CASSRGQGGDTQYF.

The V gene is TRBV5-1, the J gene TRBJ2-3; D call uncertain. Per germline, CDR1 SGHRS and CDR2 YFSETQ. The ends were cut back, 3 bases at V and 11 bases at J, with 28 bases in the middle. There are 17 residues in the CDR3. The CDR3 DNA is TGCGCCAGCAGCTCGCCCCCTCCGGCGGTACGGTCATCCAGGCAGTATTTT. It codes for CASSSPPPAVRSSRQYF. The whole variable domain, remainder taken from reference TRBV5-1 and TRBJ2-3, is KAGVTQTPRYLIKTRGQQVTLSCSPISGHRSVSWYQQTPGQGLQFLFEYFSETQRNKGNFPGRFSGRQFSNSRSEMNVSTLELGDSALYLCASSSPPPAVRSSRQYFGPGTRLTVL.

This chain links TRBV5-1 with TRBJ2-7; perhaps TRBD1 as D (6 bases). This CDR3 contains 15 residues. Germline-derived CDR1 and CDR2 are SGHRS and YFSETQ. V was cut by 2 bases and J by 4 bases, with 16 bases left in between. The CDR3, as DNA: TGCGCCAGCAGCTTACGGGTAGAGACAGGATACGAGCAGTACTTC. Translation gives CASSLRVETGYEQYF. Combining the CDR3 with reference TRBV5-1 and TRBJ2-7 gives the whole variable domain KAGVTQTPRYLIKTRGQQVTLSCSPISGHRSVSWYQQTPGQGLQFLFEYFSETQRNKGNFPGRFSGRQFSNSRSEMNVSTLELGDSALYLCASSLRVETGYEQYFGPGTRLTVT.

This rearrangement joins TRBV7-2 to TRBJ2-5, with TRBD2 identical over 8 bases. J lost 5 bases, V lost 0 bases, and 5 bases had no gene match. The CDR3 has 15 amino acids. Looked up from germline, CDR1 is SGHTA and CDR2 is FQGNSA. The CDR3 sequence: CASSLAPGGKETQYF. CDR3 bases: TGTGCCAGCAGCTTAGCGCCGGGGGGGAAGGAGACCCAGTACTTC.

The chain combines TRBV6-8 with TRBJ2-2, with 7 bases lining up with TRBD1. Per the germline V gene, CDR1 is MNHGY and CDR2 is SAAAGT. CDR3 length: 17 amino acids. V gave up 8 bases and J gave up 9 bases; unmatched junction bases: 21. Here the CDR3 reads CASGASPGTARDRELFF. CDR3 DNA sequence: TGTGCCAGCGGGGCGTCACCTGGGACAGCTCGAGATAGGGAGCTGTTTTTT.

The V call is TRBV5-1, the J call TRBJ2-2; 7 bases match TRBD1. Germline-derived CDR1 and CDR2 are SGHRS and YFSETQ. CDR3 length: 14 amino acids. J gave up 6 bases and V 4 bases, and 6 bases lay outside the gene matches. The CDR3 DNA sequence: TGCGCCAGCAGCGCTTCGACAGGGTCCGGGGAGCTGTTTTTT. Its translation is CASSASTGSGELFF.

This chain uses TRBV14 with TRBJ2-2, with 14 nucleotides matching TRBD2. The germline CDR1 and CDR2 sequences are SGHDN and FVKESK. This CDR3 has 17 amino acids. Trimming at V came to 4 bases and at J to 0 bases, leaving 1 base not matched to a gene. The CDR3 nucleotides read TGTGCCAGCAGCCGGGGACTAGCGGGAGCGAACACCGGGGAGCTGTTTTTT. Encoded protein: CASSRGLAGANTGELFF. Based on the CDR3 plus reference TRBV14 and TRBJ2-2, the full variable domain is EAGVTQFPSHSVIEKGQTVTLRCDPISGHDNLYWYRRVMGKEIKFLLHFVKESKQDESGMPNNRFLAERTGGTYSTLKVQPAELEDSGVYFCASSRGLAGANTGELFFGEGSRLTVL.

This sequence joins TRBV4-1 and TRBJ2-1; no reliable D call. Trimming shortened V by 0 bases and J by 0 bases, and 6 bases separated the two germline ends. CDR1 is MGHRA and CDR2 is YSYEKL in the germline V gene. The length of the CDR3 is 15 residues. CDR3 residues: CASSQDQVSYNEQFF. The CDR3 bases are TGCGCCAGCAGCCAAGACCAGGTCTCCTACAATGAGCAGTTCTTC.

The rearrangement uses TRBV11-2 and TRBJ2-3; 8 bases map to TRBD2. V dropped 3 bases and J dropped 1; count of bases not matched to a gene: 9. The CDR3 has 17 residues. The germline CDR1 and CDR2 sequences are SGHAT and FQNNGV. The DNA of the CDR3 is TGTGCCAGCAGCTTTAGATTTGCAGCGGGGGGCACAGATACGCAGTATTTT. Amino acids: CASSFRFAAGGTDTQYF.

This chain joins TRBV7-8 and TRBJ1-5; D is perhaps TRBD1 (6 bases). Per the germline V gene, CDR1 is SGHVS and CDR2 is FQNEAQ. CDR3 length: 15 residues. Deletions cut 5 bases from V and 3 bases from J, with 14 bases between. DNA for the CDR3: TGTGCCAGCAGCCGCTACAGGGTAACCAATCAGCCCCAGCATTTT. This codes for CASSRYRVTNQPQHF.

The gene calls are TRBV27 and TRBJ2-1; 11 bases agree with TRBD2. J lost 3 bases, V lost 5 bases, and 9 bases had no gene match. CDR3 size: 17 residues. Germline CDR1 reads MNHEY; CDR2 reads SMNVEV (reference sequence). CDR3 in DNA: TGTGCCAGCAGTCCGCGACTAGCGGGATCCCTCTACAATGAGCAGTTCTTC. It specifies CASSPRLAGSLYNEQFF.

The chain is built from TRBV19 and TRBJ2-3; TRBD1 matches at 7 bases. The CDR3 length is 13 residues. V dropped 5 bases and J dropped 3; count of bases not matched to a gene: 2. Germline CDR1 and CDR2: LNHDA and SQIVND (reference sequence). DNA of the CDR3: TGTGCCAGTAGTCCACAGGGGACAGATACGCAGTATTTT. This codes for CASSPQGTDTQYF.

V and J are TRBV5-4 and TRBJ2-5; D perhaps matches TRBD2 (6 bases). Trimming removed 5 bases at V and 2 bases at J, with 13 bases between. Per germline, CDR1 SGHNT and CDR2 YYREEE (reference sequence). The CDR3 sequence is 14 residues long. The CDR3: CASRPRGTQETQYF. In DNA form, the CDR3 reads TGTGCCAGCAGACCCCGGGGGACGCAAGAGACCCAGTACTTC.

Worth noting for this clone: Its ends do not fully match the called genes, so a read error is possible. The rearrangement uses TRBV18 and TRBJ1-1, with D maybe TRBD1 (5 bases). CDR3 length: 15 residues. Germline V CDR1 and CDR2: KGHSH, LQKENI. CDR3 sequence (DNA): TGTGCCAGCTCACCATTATTGGGGGGAAACACTGAAGCTTCCTTT. This translates into CASSPLLGGNTEASF.

The V and J genes are TRBV18 and TRBJ1-4; 7 bases match TRBD1. The CDR3 sequence is 17 residues long. Germline CDR1 KGHSH, CDR2 LQKENI. The junction had 9 bases not matched to a gene; V was cut back by 5 bases and J by 0 bases. CDR3 in DNA: TGTGCCAGCTCAGCGGGGACAGCCTACGCAACTAATGAAAAACTGTTTTTT. Translation: CASSAGTAYATNEKLFF.

On this clone: Its ends do not fully match the called genes, so a read error is possible. As DNA, the CDR3 is TGTGCTAGCAGCCCAACGGACAGGGACTTTTGTGGCTACACCTTC. It translates to CASSPTDRDFCGYTF. V is TRBV7-7 and J is TRBJ1-2; 8 bases match TRBD1. This CDR3 comprises 15 residues. CDR1 is SSHAT, CDR2 FNYEAQ, per germline (reference sequence).

This chain connects TRBV7-9 to TRBJ1-1; D not certain. This CDR3 has 14 amino acids. CDR1 SEHNR and CDR2 FQNEAQ come from the germline V gene (reference sequence). V lost 3 bases and J lost 0, with 8 bases in between. This chain's CDR3 is CASSLMGMNTEAFF. CDR3 in DNA: TGTGCCAGCAGCTTGATGGGCATGAACACTGAAGCTTTCTTT.

The chain combines TRBV7-2 with TRBJ1-1, with D hard to call. The V end lost 3 bases, the J end lost 5 bases, and 13 bases lay between the germline ends. Germline V gene sequence: CDR1 SGHTA, CDR2 FQGNSA. CDR3 length: 14 amino acids. Here the CDR3 DNA reads TGTGCCAGCAGCTTTCATTCGGGTGTAACTGAAGCTTTCTTT. Translating it yields CASSFHSGVTEAFF. The whole variable domain, filled in from reference TRBV7-2 and TRBJ1-1, reads GAGVSQSPSNKVTEKGKDVELRCDPISGHTALYWYRQSLGQGLEFLIYFQGNSAPDKSGLPSDRFSAERTGGSVSTLTIQRTQQEDSAVYLCASSFHSGVTEAFFGQGTRLTVV.

The V call is TRBV6-6, the J call TRBJ1-4; 8 bases map to TRBD1. CDR3 size: 14 residues. The V segment lost 3 bases and the J segment 10 bases; nucleotides outside the gene matches: 7. The V gene's germline CDR1 is MNHNY and CDR2 SVGAGI (reference sequence). CDR3 region: CASSYTQGGGKLFF. In nucleotides, the CDR3 is TGTGCCAGCAGTTATACACAGGGGGGAGGAAAACTGTTTTTT.

This chain joins TRBV11-2 and TRBJ2-7, with D possibly TRBD2 on 6 matching bases. V lost 6 bases and J 4 bases, leaving 13 bases between the germline ends. The length of the CDR3 is 13 residues. The germline V gene encodes CDR1 SGHAT and CDR2 FQNNGV. The CDR3, as DNA: TGTGCCAGCAGTCGCCCTAGCGTTTACGAGCAGTACTTC. The encoded protein is CASSRPSVYEQYF. Full variable domain (rest looked up from reference TRBV11-2 and TRBJ2-7): EAGVAQSPRYKIIEKRQSVAFWCNPISGHATLYWYQQILGQGPKLLIQFQNNGVVDDSQLPKDRFSAERLKGVDSTLKIQPAKLEDSAVYLCASSRPSVYEQYFGPGTRLTVT.

The chain is built from TRBV27 and TRBJ2-7, with 12 bases matching TRBD2. Germline V lookup: CDR1 MNHEY, CDR2 SMNVEV (reference sequence). Trimming at V came to 4 bases and at J to 2 bases, leaving 12 bases not matched to a gene. The CDR3 extends over 18 amino acids. CDR3 coding DNA: TGTGCCAGCAGTTCCCGATGGGGGACTAGCGGGCATACCTACGAGCAGTACTTC. Its protein product is CASSSRWGTSGHTYEQYF.

V is TRBV28 and J is TRBJ2-7, with TRBD2 identical over 13 bases. The trim removed 6 bases at V and 12 bases at J, leaving 11 bases unmatched. Germline CDR1 MDHEN, CDR2 SYDVKM. The CDR3 is made up of 14 amino acids. The CDR3 DNA follows: TGTGCCAGCAGCCTTGTTGGACTAGCGGGGGACGTGTACTTC. Translation: CASSLVGLAGDVYF.